The 31 T cell receptor beta chains below come from one sample, sequenced in a study of CD4 T cells in relation to SARS-CoV-2 and coronaviruses. Only in-frame clones appear in the TCRdb table, and some are missing; sequencing was by immunoSEQ multiplex PCR. The data hold some 16,000 clones, with over 75% observed a single time. The antigens for these receptors are not known. Unexposed donor CD4+ T cells date from about 2011-2019, before the COVID-19 pandemic. Isolation of CD4+ T cells took place after approximately 10 days in culture. Sequenced material: CD4+ T cells from PBMCs, cultured in vitro. Receptor source: a human donor in good health.

V usage is TRBV9 and J usage is TRBJ2-2, with D possibly being TRBD1 or TRBD2 (5 bases each). Germline assignment: CDR1 SGDLS and CDR2 YYNGEE. This CDR3 has 16 amino acids. Trimming cost V 0 bases and J 3 bases, with 12 bases left between them. The CDR3 region is CASSVERGWDTGELFF. The DNA for the CDR3 is TGTGCCAGCAGCGTAGAGAGGGGTTGGGACACCGGGGAGCTGTTTTTT.

V usage is TRBV30 and J usage is TRBJ2-5; possibly TRBD2 for D (6 bases). The CDR3 totals 12 residues. The ends were cut back, 4 bases at V and 5 bases at J, with 11 bases in the middle. Germline-derived CDR1 and CDR2 are GTSNPN and SVGIG (reference sequence). In nucleotides, the CDR3 is TGTGCCTGGAAGGGAGGCGGTGAGACCCAGTACTTC. Translation: CAWKGGGETQYF.

The V and J genes are TRBV19 and TRBJ2-1, with a weak D call TRBD1 (5 bases). Germline loops: CDR1 LNHDA, CDR2 SQIVND (reference sequence). V was cut by 6 bases and J by 0 bases, with 12 bases left in between. This CDR3 has 15 amino acids. The CDR3 protein is CASRAGLSSYNEQFF. The CDR3 nucleotides are TGTGCCAGTAGGGCAGGGCTGAGCTCCTACAATGAGCAGTTCTTC.

The J gene is TRBJ1-5, the V gene TRBV28; D unresolved. The CDR3 spans 14 residues. Trimming cost V 4 bases and J 3 bases, with 10 bases left between them. Germline V gene data show CDR1 as MDHEN and CDR2 as SYDVKM. The CDR3 reads CASSSPSHNQPQHF. CDR3 coding DNA: TGTGCCAGCAGTTCACCATCGCACAATCAGCCCCAGCATTTT.

The chain couples TRBV15 to TRBJ2-1; perhaps TRBD1 as D (6 bases). V lost 3 bases and J 1 base, leaving 10 bases between the germline ends. CDR1 LNHNV and CDR2 YYDKDF come from the germline V gene (reference sequence). This CDR3 comprises 15 residues. CDR3 sequence reads: CATSRDSNSYNEQFF. CDR3 DNA: TGTGCCACCAGCAGGGACAGCAATTCCTACAATGAGCAGTTCTTC.

The chain recombines TRBV12-5 with TRBJ1-5, with D hard to call. Germline V gene sequence: CDR1 LGHNT, CDR2 FRNRAP. The CDR3 loop spans 13 amino acids. Trimming stripped 3 bases from V and 1 base from J, with 4 bases between. The CDR3 region is CASGLDSNQPQHF. The CDR3 DNA sequence: TGTGCTAGTGGTTTAGACAGCAATCAGCCCCAGCATTTT.

The chain uses TRBV3-1 (or the pseudogene TRBV3-2) and TRBJ1-5, with a possible D match to TRBD1 (6 bases). In germline, CDR1 is LGHDT, CDR2 YNNKEL (reference sequence). CDR3 size: 14 residues. Trimming left V 1 base short and J 6 bases short, with 10 bases between. CDR3 amino acids: CASSQAQGGQPQHF. The CDR3 region has the DNA TGTGCCAGCAGCCAAGCACAGGGTGGTCAGCCCCAGCATTTT.

The rearrangement links TRBV18 to TRBJ1-5; the D gene is possibly TRBD1 (6 bases). The V gene's germline CDR1 is KGHSH and CDR2 LQKENI. V lost 6 bases and J lost 9, with 18 bases in between. The CDR3 has 14 amino acids. The DNA of the CDR3 is TGTGCCAGCTCCCAGACAGGCCCCCCAGCGCCCCAGCATTTT. This translates into CASSQTGPPAPQHF.

Only one count was recorded for this clone. This rearrangement joins TRBV27 to TRBJ2-3; D is undetermined. V was cut by 5 bases and J by 4 bases, with 10 bases left in between. The CDR3 runs to 13 residues. Germline V gene data show CDR1 as MNHEY and CDR2 as SMNVEV (reference sequence). Here the CDR3 reads CASSPELSDTQYF. The DNA of the CDR3 is TGTGCCAGCAGTCCCGAGCTATCAGATACGCAGTATTTT.

The genes are TRBV11-2 and TRBJ2-5; D tentatively reads TRBD1 or TRBD2 (5 bases each). Trimming took 1 base from V and 2 from J, leaving 14 bases between them. CDR3 length: 16 amino acids. In germline, CDR1 is SGHAT, CDR2 FQNNGV. The CDR3 DNA reads as TGTGCCAGCAGCTTAGGGGGGACCCCGGGACAAGAGACCCAGTACTTC. The encoded protein is CASSLGGTPGQETQYF.

The rearrangement uses TRBV9 and TRBJ1-1, with TRBD1 matching 10 bases. Germline values: CDR1 SGDLS, CDR2 YYNGEE. The CDR3 contains 15 residues. V lost 4 bases, J lost 1 base, and 4 bases stayed unmatched. CDR3 residues: CASSWTGGSNTEAFF. The CDR3 bases are TGTGCCAGCAGCTGGACAGGGGGATCGAACACTGAAGCTTTCTTT.

This clone was counted a single time. The CDR3 DNA sequence: TGTGCCAGCAACGCCGGGACTAGATTTTTCAGAGATACGCAGTATTTT. Its translation is CASNAGTRFFRDTQYF. The chain has TRBV7-8 and TRBJ2-3, with 8 bases that match TRBD2. CDR1 is SGHVS, CDR2 FQNEAQ, per germline. V dropped 7 bases and J dropped 5; count of bases not matched to a gene: 14. The CDR3 sequence is 16 residues long.

The rearrangement links TRBV25-1 to TRBJ1-4; no clear D. V gave up 5 bases and J gave up 5 bases, with 18 bases separating them. CDR1 is MGHDK and CDR2 is SYGVNS in the germline V gene. The CDR3 runs 16 residues. In DNA form, the CDR3 reads TGTGCCAGCAGTCGGCGTTGGGGAGGAGGAAATGAAAAACTGTTTTTT. This encodes CASSRRWGGGNEKLFF.

The rearrangement joins TRBV18 to TRBJ2-5; tentative D call: TRBD2 (5 bases). The CDR3 contains 15 residues. Deletions cut 1 base from V and 4 bases from J, with 13 bases between. Germline values: CDR1 KGHSH, CDR2 LQKENI. CDR3 sequence: CASSPLGSLGETQYF. In DNA form, the CDR3 reads TGTGCCAGCTCACCACTAGGGAGCTTGGGAGAGACCCAGTACTTC.

This rearrangement joins TRBV10-1 to TRBJ1-1, with D possibly matching TRBD1 (6 bases). The CDR3 is 15 amino acids. The V and J ends lost 0 bases and 4 bases respectively, with 12 bases between them. CDR1 is WNHNN and CDR2 is SYGVQD in the germline V gene (reference sequence). The CDR3 DNA reads as TGCGCCAGCAGTGAGTCGACGGGGGCCGGCACTGAAGCTTTCTTT. Its translation is CASSESTGAGTEAFF.

The chain couples TRBV5-4 to TRBJ1-2; no definite D call. Per the germline V gene, CDR1 is SGHNT and CDR2 is YYREEE (reference sequence). The CDR3 length is 12 residues. The V gene lost 2 bases and the J gene lost 9 bases, with 11 bases spanning the gap. The CDR3 spells CASSFPPLSYTF. The DNA of the CDR3 is TGTGCCAGCAGCTTTCCCCCCCTGAGCTACACCTTC.

The V gene is TRBV18, the J gene TRBJ1-1; TRBD1 aligns across 7 bases. This CDR3 is 14 amino acids long. Germline-derived CDR1 and CDR2 are KGHSH and LQKENI. V lost 3 bases, J lost 3 bases, and 4 bases stayed unmatched. The CDR3 DNA is TGTGCCAGCTCACCTAGGGGGCTGGACACTGAAGCTTTCTTT. It translates to CASSPRGLDTEAFF.

This clone was counted a single time. This chain connects TRBV2 to TRBJ1-2, with D possibly being TRBD1 (5 bases). V was clipped by 7 bases and J by 2 bases, with 11 bases between them. The CDR3 covers 13 residues. The germline CDR1 and CDR2 sequences are SNHLY and FYNNEI. The CDR3 nucleotides read TGTGCCAGCAAGGCAGGGTTAAACTATGGCTACACCTTC. Encoded protein: CASKAGLNYGYTF.

This rearrangement joins TRBV19 to TRBJ2-4; 11 bases agree with TRBD1. This CDR3 comprises 16 residues. The V gene's germline CDR1 is LNHDA and CDR2 SQIVND (reference sequence). V lost 2 bases, J lost 6 bases, and 6 bases stayed unmatched. The DNA for the CDR3 is TGTGCCAGTAGTATAAATCAGGGGACAGGGGGAAACATTCAGTACTTC. Its translation is CASSINQGTGGNIQYF.

V and J are TRBV27 and TRBJ1-1; 7 nucleotides match TRBD1. This CDR3 has 13 residues. Germline values: CDR1 MNHEY, CDR2 SMNVEV (reference sequence). Trimming at V came to 5 bases and at J to 3 bases, leaving 3 bases not matched to a gene. CDR3: CASSRQGHTEAFF. The CDR3 region has the DNA TGTGCCAGCAGTCGACAGGGCCACACTGAAGCTTTCTTT.

This clone was recorded a few times. V and J are TRBV5-1 and TRBJ2-1; the match to TRBD1 covers 11 bases. V lost 4 bases and J lost 4; bases outside the gene matches: 4. CDR1 and CDR2 from the germline V gene are SGHRS and YFSETQ. The CDR3 length is 15 residues. CDR3 loop: CASSIGQGAYNEQFF. The DNA of the CDR3 is TGCGCCAGCAGCATAGGACAGGGGGCTTACAATGAGCAGTTCTTC.

This clone is labeled as medium-sized. This chain connects TRBV28 to TRBJ1-5; the D gene is possibly TRBD1 (6 bases). Trimming pared 5 bases from V and 2 bases from J, leaving 16 bases between. This CDR3 spans 16 amino acids. Germline values: CDR1 MDHEN, CDR2 SYDVKM. This chain's CDR3 is CASSRGGTGGNQPQHF. CDR3 nucleotide sequence: TGTGCCAGCAGTCGAGGGGGGACTGGGGGCAATCAGCCCCAGCATTTT.

The V gene is TRBV11-2, the J gene TRBJ1-5, with TRBD1 matching 7 bases. Germline-derived CDR1 and CDR2 are SGHAT and FQNNGV. This CDR3 contains 15 residues. V was pared by 0 bases and J by 3 bases, with 2 bases of the junction left unmatched. CDR3 bases: TGTGCCAGCAGCTTAGAGACAGGGTCCAATCAGCCCCAGCATTTT. It is translated as CASSLETGSNQPQHF. The full variable domain, its missing parts supplied by reference TRBV11-2 and TRBJ1-5, is EAGVAQSPRYKIIEKRQSVAFWCNPISGHATLYWYQQILGQGPKLLIQFQNNGVVDDSQLPKDRFSAERLKGVDSTLKIQPAKLEDSAVYLCASSLETGSNQPQHFGDGTRLSIL.

Details on this clone: One end of the junction is discordant with germline, which a read error may explain. The rearrangement uses TRBV11-3 and TRBJ2-1; 11 bases fit TRBD2. CDR1 is SGHNT and CDR2 is YENEEA in the germline V gene. This CDR3 is 14 amino acids long. CDR3 in amino acids: CASSLAGGYNEQFF. The DNA for the CDR3 is TGTGCCAGCAGTTTAGCGGGAGGGTACAATGAGCAGTTCTTC.

In nucleotides, the CDR3 is TGTGCCAGCAGTACGCTCGGAGCTAATGAAAAACTGTTTTTT. Its translation is CASSTLGANEKLFF. The rearrangement links TRBV2 to TRBJ1-4; D not resolved. Per the germline V gene, CDR1 is SNHLY and CDR2 is FYNNEI. This CDR3 region has 14 residues. V lost 5 bases, J lost 3 bases, and 10 bases lay in between. The full variable domain, with the rest looked up from reference TRBV2 and TRBJ1-4, is EPEVTQTPSHQVTQMGQEVILRCVPISNHLYFYWYRQILGQKVEFLVSFYNNEISEKSEIFDDQFSVERPDGSNFTLKIRSTKLEDSAMYFCASSTLGANEKLFFGSGTQLSVL.

The CDR3, as DNA: TGTGCCAGCAGTGCAGCGGGAGTGGCAGATACGCAGTATTTT. It encodes CASSAAGVADTQYF. The rearrangement joins TRBV6-1 to TRBJ2-3, with 8 bases fitting TRBD2. The V gene's germline CDR1 is MNHNS and CDR2 SASEGT. The CDR3 spans 14 residues. V gave up 4 bases and J gave up 4 bases; unmatched junction bases: 4.

The chain is built from TRBV15 and TRBJ2-5; D gene ambiguous. Between the trimmed V and J ends, which lost 3 bases and 5 bases, there was a span of 13 bases. CDR1 LNHNV and CDR2 YYDKDF come from the germline V gene (reference sequence). The CDR3 spans 14 residues. The CDR3 DNA sequence: TGTGCCACCAGCAGGGAAGACGTGAGGGAGACCCAGTACTTC. Translation: CATSREDVRETQYF.

CDR3 DNA sequence: TGTGCCAGCAGCCAGGGGGGACAGGGGTTCAATGAGCAGTTCTTC. It specifies CASSQGGQGFNEQFF. The chain recombines TRBV11-3 with TRBJ2-1; 10 positions match TRBD1. The CDR3 spans 15 residues. Germline CDR1 and CDR2: SGHNT and YENEEA. The J segment lost 6 bases and the V segment lost 5 bases, leaving 7 bases of the junction unmatched. The full variable domain, with the rest looked up from reference TRBV11-3 and TRBJ2-1, is EAGVVQSPRYKIIEKKQPVAFWCNPISGHNTLYWYLQNLGQGPELLIRYENEEAVDDSQLPKDRFSAERLKGVDSTLKIQPAELGDSAVYLCASSQGGQGFNEQFFGPGTRLTVL.

This chain joins TRBV20-1 and TRBJ1-1; no firm D call. CDR3 size: 11 residues. CDR1 is DFQATT and CDR2 is SNEGSKA in the germline V gene (reference sequence). V was shortened by 1 base and J by 5 bases, with 5 bases between the two germline ends. The CDR3 is CSARGDTEAFF. The CDR3 DNA sequence: TGCAGTGCTAGAGGGGATACTGAAGCTTTCTTT.

V gene TRBV5-1 combines with J gene TRBJ2-7, with D possibly being TRBD2 (6 bases). V lost 0 bases and J lost 3, with 10 bases in between. Germline-derived CDR1 and CDR2 are SGHRS and YFSETQ. The CDR3 runs to 14 residues. The CDR3 loop is CASSLGLGVYEQYF. DNA of the CDR3: TGCGCCAGCAGCTTGGGACTAGGTGTCTACGAGCAGTACTTC.

This chain joins TRBV21-1 and TRBJ2-7; the D call TRBD2 from the table was never checked on the DNA. TRBV21-1 is annotated as a pseudogene. CDR3 length: 16 amino acids. CDR3 protein: CASSTGGRRPSYEQYF. DNA for the CDR3: TGTGCCAGCAGCACTGGGGGGAGGCGCCCTTCCTACGAGCAGTACTTC.